Below, one TCR beta chain is given with its context. There is no known antigen for this receptor. No per-base quality is available; no much larger clone lies one base away. The library came from the immunoSEQ multiplex PCR assay. TCRdb re-hosts the immuneACCESS table, in-frame sequences only. Its copies lack some clones; in the studies checked, an unresolved V gene accounts for under half of them, and the cause for the rest is not known. This sample is represented by around 120,000 clones; approximately 89% of them were singletons. Less than 9.5% of the sample lies in the top ten. The sample originates from a study of control samples from healthy donors and cancer patients (dated by TCRdb to the early 2020s). In the germline V gene (reference sequence), CDR1 corresponds to GTSNPN and CDR2 to SVGIG. The CDR3, cysteine through phenylalanine, is 14 amino acids long. Just the 42-base CDR3 DNA is kept, in frame starting at base 1. Clipping removes 2 bases from V and 13 bases from J, with 11 as the unmatched junction base count.

The source of this sequence is a woman in her late teens or twenties in good health. The source material was blood. This chain joins TRBV30 to TRBJ2-5, and 12 bases in between align with TRBD2. The nucleotide sequence is TGTGCCTGGAGTCAAGGACTAGCGGGAACCTTAGCGTACTTC. Translation gives CAWSQGLAGTLAYF.